This TCR beta chain comes out of a study of vaccination effects on CD4 cells after COVID-19. Overall study context: Post-vaccine draws lagged the second dose by a median of 72 days.

As regards this clone: The antigen is undetermined.

The data were produced by immunoSEQ multiplex PCR, yet TCRdb's version contains in-frame clones alone and is incomplete. The table records 35,000 to 45,000 clones, roughly four fifths of them present only once. Study observations and caveats: Late in the post-vaccination period, infection-induced and vaccine-induced clones underwent marked clonal contraction.

The CDR3 consists of 14 residues. Germline loops: CDR1 MNHEY, CDR2 SVGAGI. V shed 6 bases and J 6 bases; nucleotides not matched to a gene: 8. Within the ViraFEST assay, antigen-specific CD4+ T cells underwent expansion with viral peptide pools prior to sequencing. The authors isolated CD4+ T cells after 9 to 10 days of culture. Vaccination of participants consisted of two doses of either the BNT162b2 or mRNA-1273 vaccine. The V call is TRBV6-5, the J call TRBJ1-2, with TRBD1 matching over 9 bases. The source is a human donor who received a COVID-19 vaccine. Some clones in this sample may be carry-over from other donors' samples. The source was CD4+ T cells from PBMCs cultured with HCoV-NL63 spike peptides, collected after COVID-19 vaccination. DNA of the CDR3: TGTGCCAGCAGGATTGACAGGGGGGCGAATGGCTACACCTTC. Its translation is CASRIDRGANGYTF.